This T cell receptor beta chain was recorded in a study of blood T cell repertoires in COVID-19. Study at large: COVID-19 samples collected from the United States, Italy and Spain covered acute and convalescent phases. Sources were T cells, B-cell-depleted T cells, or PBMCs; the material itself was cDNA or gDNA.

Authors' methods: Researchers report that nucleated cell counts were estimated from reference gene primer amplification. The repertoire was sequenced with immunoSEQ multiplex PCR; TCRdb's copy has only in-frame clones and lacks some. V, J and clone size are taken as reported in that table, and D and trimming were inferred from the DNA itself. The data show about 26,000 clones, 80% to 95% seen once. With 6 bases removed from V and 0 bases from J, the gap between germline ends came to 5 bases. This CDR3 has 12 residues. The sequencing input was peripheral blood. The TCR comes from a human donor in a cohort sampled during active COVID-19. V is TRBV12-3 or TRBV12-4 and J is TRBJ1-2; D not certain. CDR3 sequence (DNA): TGTGCCAGCAGCCCCGCTAACTATGGCTACACCTTC. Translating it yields CASSPANYGYTF.